The 16 T cell receptor beta chains in this list originate from one sample, sequenced in a study of radiation and T cells in renal cell carcinoma. Libraries were prepared by immunoSEQ multiplex PCR; TCRdb keeps only in-frame clonotypes and omits some of them. The table shows about 100,000 clones, with more than 65% occurring only once. As to time point: blood 4 weeks post-SBRT, at nephrectomy. This sample's treatment: 15 Gy SBRT to primary tumor, nephrectomy 4 weeks later. The source material was blood, sampled from a patient whose treatment included radiotherapy and nephrectomy. These receptors were obtained from a man in his 60s with renal cell carcinoma.

CDR3 loop: CASSEYGHQYEQYF. In DNA form, the CDR3 reads TGTGCCAGCAGTGAATATGGACATCAATACGAGCAGTACTTC. The genes are TRBV2 and TRBJ2-7; tentative D call: TRBD1 (5 bases). V lost 2 bases and J 4 bases, leaving 12 bases between the germline ends. The CDR3 has 14 residues. CDR1 SNHLY and CDR2 FYNNEI come from the germline V gene.

The chain joins TRBV7-8 to TRBJ2-7, with 13 bases lining up with TRBD2. This CDR3 contains 14 residues. The V gene end was trimmed by 9 bases and the J gene end by 6 bases; junction bases not matched to a gene: 8. Germline CDR1 reads SGHVS; CDR2 reads FQNEAQ. The CDR3 DNA follows: TGTGCCAGTAGACTAGCGGGAGGAAGGAGCGAGCAGTACTTC. Translated, it gives CASRLAGGRSEQYF.

The chain carries TRBV6-1 and TRBJ1-2; 7 bases line up with TRBD1. Losses at the gene ends were 8 bases for V and 5 bases for J; bases not matched to a gene: 11. CDR1 MNHNS and CDR2 SASEGT come from the germline V gene. CDR3 size: 14 residues. Written as DNA, the CDR3 is TGTGCCAGCGCCATTGCAACAGGGGAGTATGGCTACACCTTC. It is translated as CASAIATGEYGYTF.

The V and J genes are TRBV29-1 and TRBJ1-2; D is perhaps TRBD1 (5 bases). The CDR3 extends over 15 amino acids. Germline V gene data show CDR1 as SQVTM and CDR2 as ANQGSEA. V was trimmed by 3 bases and J by 3 bases, leaving 17 bases between them. CDR3 nucleotides: TGCAGCGTTGATTATGGGGGATGGGGAGACTATGGCTACACCTTC. Its protein product is CSVDYGGWGDYGYTF. The entire variable domain, with the rest obtained from reference TRBV29-1 and TRBJ1-2, is as follows: SAVISQKPSRDICQRGTSLTIQCQVDSQVTMMFWYRQQPGQSLTLIATANQGSEATYESGFVIDKFPISRPNLTFSTLTVSNMSPEDSSIYLCSVDYGGWGDYGYTFGSGTRLTVV.

V and J are TRBV27 and TRBJ2-6; no clear D gene. Trimming shortened V by 3 bases and J by 0 bases, and 6 bases separated the two germline ends. This CDR3 comprises 15 residues. Germline values: CDR1 MNHEY, CDR2 SMNVEV (reference sequence). CDR3: CASSFKISGANVLTF. The CDR3 bases are TGTGCCAGCAGTTTTAAGATCTCTGGGGCCAACGTCCTGACTTTC.

This sequence joins TRBV11-1 and TRBJ1-4, with D possibly TRBD1 on 6 matching bases. Trimming took off 5 bases at V and 5 bases at J, with 15 bases between the two ends. The CDR3 is 15 residues long. CDR1 and CDR2 from the germline V gene are SGHAT and FQDESV (reference sequence). CDR3 coding DNA: TGTGCCAGCAGCCCTGAGACAGGATCCAATGAAAAACTGTTTTTT. It yields the protein CASSPETGSNEKLFF.

As for this clone: Additional DNA sequences in this sample encode the identical CDR3. The rearrangement joins TRBV6-4 to TRBJ2-3, with D possibly matching TRBD2 (5 bases). The V end was cut by 4 bases, the J end by 2 bases, with 10 bases between. The CDR3 is made up of 14 amino acids. The V gene's germline CDR1 is MRHNA and CDR2 SNTAGT. The CDR3 sequence: CASSGSGSTDTQYF. The CDR3 DNA reads as TGTGCCAGCAGTGGGTCGGGGTCCACAGATACGCAGTATTTT.

V and J are TRBV9 and TRBJ2-1; TRBD2 aligns across 13 bases. This CDR3 has 16 amino acids. V shed 0 bases and J 9 bases; nucleotides not matched to a gene: 6. Germline assignment: CDR1 SGDLS and CDR2 YYNGEE. The CDR3 loop reads CASSVGGTSGAIEQFF. In nucleotides, the CDR3 is TGTGCCAGCAGCGTAGGGGGGACTAGCGGGGCAATTGAGCAGTTCTTC.

The chain uses TRBV20-1 and TRBJ2-3, with unresolved D. CDR3 length: 11 residues. Germline assignment: CDR1 DFQATT and CDR2 SNEGSKA (reference sequence). V lost 3 bases and J lost 7, with 8 bases in between. The CDR3 DNA follows: TGCAGTGCTAGGGGCAGTTATACGCAGTATTTT. Translating gives CSARGSYTQYF.

This clone showed up just a few times. This rearrangement joins TRBV25-1 to TRBJ2-7, with 7 bases lining up with TRBD2. The CDR3 runs to 14 residues. Germline V gene sequence: CDR1 MGHDK, CDR2 SYGVNS. Trimming at V came to 6 bases and at J to 3 bases, leaving 8 bases not matched to a gene. The CDR3 loop reads CASRASASGYEQYF. The CDR3 coding sequence is TGTGCCAGCAGGGCGTCGGCTAGCGGCTACGAGCAGTACTTC.

The rearrangement uses TRBV11-2 and TRBJ2-1; 9 bases match TRBD1. Looked up from germline, CDR1 is SGHAT and CDR2 is FQNNGV. The ends lost 3 bases at V and 9 bases at J; junction bases unmatched: 9. This CDR3 region has 15 residues. CDR3 amino acids: CASSLLQGAQGEQFF. CDR3 coding DNA: TGTGCCAGCAGCTTGTTACAGGGGGCGCAGGGTGAGCAGTTCTTC.

This clone is deemed medium-sized. This chain links TRBV6-6 with TRBJ1-5, with 10 nucleotides matching TRBD1. This CDR3 contains 13 residues. V lost 7 bases and J lost 4; bases outside the gene matches: 1. CDR1 and CDR2 (germline): MNHNY, SVGAGI (reference sequence). The CDR3 sequence is CASTGQGNQPQHF. DNA for the CDR3: TGTGCCAGCACGGGACAGGGGAATCAGCCCCAGCATTTT.

The CDR3 DNA sequence: TGTGCCAGTACCCGGGACCACGTATCTGGGGCCAACGTCCTGACTTTC. Translation: CASTRDHVSGANVLTF. The chain joins TRBV2 to TRBJ2-6; D tentatively fits TRBD1 or TRBD2 (5 bases each). Germline CDR1 and CDR2: SNHLY and FYNNEI. The CDR3 is 16 residues long. V lost 9 bases, J lost 1 base, and 16 bases lay in between.

The J gene is TRBJ2-6, the V gene TRBV9; no clear D. Germline V gives CDR1 SGDLS, CDR2 YYNGEE. V lost 0 bases to trimming and J lost 4 bases, with 2 bases between them. The CDR3 is made up of 13 amino acids. DNA for the CDR3: TGTGCCAGCAGCGTAGTAGGGGCCAACGTCCTGACTTTC. Translated: CASSVVGANVLTF.

This rearrangement joins TRBV9 to TRBJ2-5; D uncertain. The germline V gene encodes CDR1 SGDLS and CDR2 YYNGEE. V dropped 0 bases and J dropped 5 bases, with 5 bases sitting between them. The CDR3 loop spans 12 amino acids. This CDR3 is CASSVGDETQYF. Here the CDR3 DNA reads TGTGCCAGCAGCGTAGGGGATGAGACCCAGTACTTC.

The chain employs TRBV7-9 and TRBJ1-4; D gene uncertain. Per the germline V gene, CDR1 is SEHNR and CDR2 is FQNEAQ (reference sequence). This CDR3 contains 14 residues. Trimming pared 2 bases from V and 7 bases from J, leaving 11 bases between. The CDR3 DNA follows: TGTGCCAGCAGCTTAACAGCAGGTCCTGAAAAACTGTTTTTT. Its translation is CASSLTAGPEKLFF.